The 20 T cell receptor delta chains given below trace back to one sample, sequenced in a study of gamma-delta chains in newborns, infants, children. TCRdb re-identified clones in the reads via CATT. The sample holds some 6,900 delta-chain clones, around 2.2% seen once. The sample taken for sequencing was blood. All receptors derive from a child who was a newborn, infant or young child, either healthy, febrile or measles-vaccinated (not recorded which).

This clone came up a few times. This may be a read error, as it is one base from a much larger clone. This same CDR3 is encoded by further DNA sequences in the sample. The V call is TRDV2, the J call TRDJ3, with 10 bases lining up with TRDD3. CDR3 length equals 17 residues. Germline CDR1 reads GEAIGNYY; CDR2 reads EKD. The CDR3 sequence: CACDTTGGSWDTRQMFF. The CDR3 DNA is TGTGCCTGTGACACCACTGGGGGATCCTGGGACACCCGGCAGATGTTTTTC.

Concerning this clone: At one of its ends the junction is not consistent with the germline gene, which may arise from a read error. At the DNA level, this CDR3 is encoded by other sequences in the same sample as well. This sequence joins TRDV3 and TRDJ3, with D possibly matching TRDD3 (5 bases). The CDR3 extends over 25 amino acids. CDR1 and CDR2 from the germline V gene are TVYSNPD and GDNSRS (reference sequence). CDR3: CAFCGLCPATWGDKGSSWATRQMFF. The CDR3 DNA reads TGTGCCTTTTGTGGCTTATGTCCTGCCACTTGGGGTGATAAAGGTAGCTCCTGGGCCACCCGACAGATGTTTTTC.

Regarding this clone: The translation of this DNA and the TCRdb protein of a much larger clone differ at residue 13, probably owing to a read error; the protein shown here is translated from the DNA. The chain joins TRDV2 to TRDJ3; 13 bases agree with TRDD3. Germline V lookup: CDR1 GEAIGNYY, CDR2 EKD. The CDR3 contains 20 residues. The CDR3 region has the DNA TGTGCCTGTGATGTACTGGGGGATACGGGAAGCTCCCGGGACACCCGACAGATGTTTTTC. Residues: CACDVLGDTGSSRDTRQMFF.

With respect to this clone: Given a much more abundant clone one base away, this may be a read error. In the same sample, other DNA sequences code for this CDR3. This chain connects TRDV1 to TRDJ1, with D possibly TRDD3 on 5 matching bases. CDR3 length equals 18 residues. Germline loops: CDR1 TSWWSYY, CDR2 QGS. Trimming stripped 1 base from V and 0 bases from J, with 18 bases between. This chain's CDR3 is CALGERTLGLDYTDKLIF. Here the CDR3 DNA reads TGTGCTCTTGGGGAACGCACTCTGGGACTCGACTACACCGATAAACTCATCTTT.

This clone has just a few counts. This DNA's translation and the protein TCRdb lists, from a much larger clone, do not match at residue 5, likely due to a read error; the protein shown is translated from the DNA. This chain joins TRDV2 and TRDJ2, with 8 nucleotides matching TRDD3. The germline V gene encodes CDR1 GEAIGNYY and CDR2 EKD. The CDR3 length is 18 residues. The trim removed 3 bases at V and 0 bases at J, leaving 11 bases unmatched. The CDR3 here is CACDSVLGATSLTAQLFF. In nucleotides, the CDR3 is TGTGCCTGTGACTCTGTACTGGGGGCTACGTCTTTGACAGCACAACTCTTCTTT.

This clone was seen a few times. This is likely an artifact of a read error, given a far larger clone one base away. CDR3 DNA sequence: TGTGCCTGTGACACCGTACTGTGGGATAGCTCCTGGGACACCCGACAGATGTTTTTC. As protein: CACDTVLWDSSWDTRQMFF. V is TRDV2 and J is TRDJ3, with a possible D match to TRDD3 (6 bases). Deletions cut 0 bases from V and 0 bases from J, with 14 bases between. Germline CDR1 is GEAIGNYY and CDR2 is EKD. The CDR3 has 19 amino acids.

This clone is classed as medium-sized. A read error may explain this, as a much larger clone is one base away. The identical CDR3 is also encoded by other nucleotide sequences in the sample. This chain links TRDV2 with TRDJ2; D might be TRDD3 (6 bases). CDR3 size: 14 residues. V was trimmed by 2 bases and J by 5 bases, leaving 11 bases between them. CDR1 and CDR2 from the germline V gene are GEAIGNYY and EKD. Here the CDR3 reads CACDILGDTAQLFF. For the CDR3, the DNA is TGTGCCTGTGACATACTGGGTGATACAGCACAACTCTTCTTT.

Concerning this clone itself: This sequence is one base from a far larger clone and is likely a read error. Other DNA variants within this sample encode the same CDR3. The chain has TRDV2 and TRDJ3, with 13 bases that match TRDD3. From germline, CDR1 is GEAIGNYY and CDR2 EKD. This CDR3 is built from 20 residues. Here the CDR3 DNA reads TGTGCCTGTGACACCGTACTGGGGGATACGAGCTCCTGGGACACCCGACAGATGTTCTTC. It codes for CACDTVLGDTSSWDTRQMFF.

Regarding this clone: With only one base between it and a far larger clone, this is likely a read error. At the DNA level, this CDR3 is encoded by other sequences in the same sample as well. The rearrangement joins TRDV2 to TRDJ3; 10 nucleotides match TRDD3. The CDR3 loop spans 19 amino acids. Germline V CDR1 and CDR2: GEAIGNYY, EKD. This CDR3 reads CACDGTGGLRSWDTRQMFF. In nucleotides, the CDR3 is TGTGCCTGTGACGGAACTGGGGGATTGAGGTCCTGGGACACCCGACAAATGTTTTTC.

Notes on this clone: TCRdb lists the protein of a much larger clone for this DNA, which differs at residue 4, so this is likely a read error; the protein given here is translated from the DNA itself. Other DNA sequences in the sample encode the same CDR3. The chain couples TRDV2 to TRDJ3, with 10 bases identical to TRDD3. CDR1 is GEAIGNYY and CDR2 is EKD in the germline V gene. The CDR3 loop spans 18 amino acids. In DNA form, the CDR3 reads TGTGCCTGTGGCACCGGGGGATACGCGTCCTGGGACACCCGACAGATGTTTTTC. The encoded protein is CACGTGGYASWDTRQMFF.

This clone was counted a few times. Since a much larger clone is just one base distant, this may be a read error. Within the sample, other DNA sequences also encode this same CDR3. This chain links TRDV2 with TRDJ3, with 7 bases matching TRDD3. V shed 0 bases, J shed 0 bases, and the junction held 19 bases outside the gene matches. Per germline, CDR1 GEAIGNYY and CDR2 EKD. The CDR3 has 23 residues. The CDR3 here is CACDTVGVRPGDSSSWDTRQMFF. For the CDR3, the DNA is TGTGCCTGTGACACCGTGGGGGTTAGACCGGGGGATTCGAGCTCCTGGGACACCCGACAGATGTTTTTC.

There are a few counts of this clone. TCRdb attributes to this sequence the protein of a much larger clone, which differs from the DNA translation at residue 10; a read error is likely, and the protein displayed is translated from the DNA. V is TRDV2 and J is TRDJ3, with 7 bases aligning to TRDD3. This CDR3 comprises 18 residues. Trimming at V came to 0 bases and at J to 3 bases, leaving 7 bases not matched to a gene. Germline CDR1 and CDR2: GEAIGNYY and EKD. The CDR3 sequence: CACDTWGTSYWDTRQMFF. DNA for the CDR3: TGTGCCTGTGACACCTGGGGGACGAGCTACTGGGACACCCGACAGATGTTTTTC.

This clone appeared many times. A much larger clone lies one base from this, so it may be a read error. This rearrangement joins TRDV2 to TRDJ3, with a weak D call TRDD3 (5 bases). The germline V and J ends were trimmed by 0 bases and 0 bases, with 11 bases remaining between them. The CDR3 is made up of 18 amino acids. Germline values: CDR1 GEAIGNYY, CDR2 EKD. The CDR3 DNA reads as TGTGCCTGTGACACCCTGGGCCCGCACTCCTGGGACACCCGACAGATGTTTTTC. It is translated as CACDTLGPHSWDTRQMFF.

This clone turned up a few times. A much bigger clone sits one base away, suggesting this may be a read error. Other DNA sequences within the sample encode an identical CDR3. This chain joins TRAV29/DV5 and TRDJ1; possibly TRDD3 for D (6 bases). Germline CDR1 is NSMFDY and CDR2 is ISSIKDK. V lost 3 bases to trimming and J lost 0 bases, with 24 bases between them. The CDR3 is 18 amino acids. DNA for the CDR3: TGTGCAGCAAAGGGGGGGCCTGGGGACATGGGGTACACCGATAAACTCATCTTT. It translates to CAAKGGPGDMGYTDKLIF.

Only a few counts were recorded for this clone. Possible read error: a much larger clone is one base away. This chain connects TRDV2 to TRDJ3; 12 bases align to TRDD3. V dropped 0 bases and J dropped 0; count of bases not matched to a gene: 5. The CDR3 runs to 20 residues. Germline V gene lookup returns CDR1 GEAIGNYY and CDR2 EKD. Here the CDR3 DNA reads TGTGCCTGTGACACCTACTGGGGGATACTCAGCTCCTGGGACACCCGACAGATGTTTTTC. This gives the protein CACDTYWGILSSWDTRQMFF.

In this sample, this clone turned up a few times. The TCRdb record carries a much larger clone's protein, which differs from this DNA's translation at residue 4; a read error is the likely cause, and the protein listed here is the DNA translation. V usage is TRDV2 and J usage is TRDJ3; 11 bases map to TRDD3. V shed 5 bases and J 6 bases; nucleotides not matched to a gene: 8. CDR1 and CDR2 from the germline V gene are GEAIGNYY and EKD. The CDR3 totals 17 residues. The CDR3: CACGSWGIPLDTRQMFF. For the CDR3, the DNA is TGTGCCTGTGGCAGCTGGGGGATACCGTTGGACACCCGACAGATGTTTTTC.

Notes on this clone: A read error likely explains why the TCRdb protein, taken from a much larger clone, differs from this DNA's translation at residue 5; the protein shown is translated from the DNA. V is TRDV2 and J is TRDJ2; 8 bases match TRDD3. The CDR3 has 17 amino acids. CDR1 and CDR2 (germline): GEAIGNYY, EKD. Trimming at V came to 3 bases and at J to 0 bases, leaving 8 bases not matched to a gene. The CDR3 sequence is CACDAVWGTPLTAQLFF. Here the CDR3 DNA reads TGTGCCTGTGACGCCGTCTGGGGGACACCTTTGACAGCACAACTCTTCTTT.

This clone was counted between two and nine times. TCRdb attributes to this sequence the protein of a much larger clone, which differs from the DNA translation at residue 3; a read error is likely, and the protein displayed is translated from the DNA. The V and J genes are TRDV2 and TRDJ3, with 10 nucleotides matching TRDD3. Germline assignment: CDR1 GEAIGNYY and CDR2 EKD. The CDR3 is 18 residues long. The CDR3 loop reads CARDTGGWSSWDTRQMFF. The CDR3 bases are TGTGCCCGTGATACTGGGGGATGGAGCTCCTGGGACACCCGACAGATGTTTTTC.

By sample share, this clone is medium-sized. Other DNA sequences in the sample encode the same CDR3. CDR3 residues: CACDTALLGAKSWDTRQMFF. DNA of the CDR3: TGTGCCTGTGACACCGCCCTACTGGGGGCCAAGTCCTGGGACACCCGACAGATGTTTTTC. This sequence joins TRDV2 and TRDJ3, with 8 bases fitting TRDD3. Germline V gives CDR1 GEAIGNYY, CDR2 EKD. V shed 0 bases and J 1 base; nucleotides not matched to a gene: 10. CDR3 length: 20 residues.

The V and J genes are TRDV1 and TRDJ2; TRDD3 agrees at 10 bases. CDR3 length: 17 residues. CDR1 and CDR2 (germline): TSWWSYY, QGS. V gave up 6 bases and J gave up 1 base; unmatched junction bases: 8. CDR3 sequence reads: CALGPTGGCFLTAQLFF. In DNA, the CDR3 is TGTGCTCTTGGTCCTACTGGGGGATGCTTTTTGACAGCACAACTCTTCTTT.